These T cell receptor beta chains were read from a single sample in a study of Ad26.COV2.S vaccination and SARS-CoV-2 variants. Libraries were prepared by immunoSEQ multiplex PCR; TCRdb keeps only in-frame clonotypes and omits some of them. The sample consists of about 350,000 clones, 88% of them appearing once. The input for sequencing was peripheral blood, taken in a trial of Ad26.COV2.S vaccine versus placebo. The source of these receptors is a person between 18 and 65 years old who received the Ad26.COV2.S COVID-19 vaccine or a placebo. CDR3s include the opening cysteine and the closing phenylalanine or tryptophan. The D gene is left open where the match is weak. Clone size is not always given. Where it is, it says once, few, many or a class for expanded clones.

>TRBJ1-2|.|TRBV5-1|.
TGCGCCAGCAGCTCTGAGACAGGACTAAACTATGGCTACACCTTC
CASSSETGLNYGYTF
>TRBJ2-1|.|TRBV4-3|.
TGCGCCAGCAGCCTCGTGGGGGGGGCTGGAAATGAGCAGTTCTTC
CASSLVGGAGNEQFF
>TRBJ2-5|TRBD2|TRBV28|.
TGTGCCAGCAGTTTGGCCCAACTAGCGGAAGAGACCCAGTACTTC
CASSLAQLAEETQYF
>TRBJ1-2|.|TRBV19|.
TGTGCCAGTAGTCAGGTATATGGCTACACCTTC
CASSQVYGYTF
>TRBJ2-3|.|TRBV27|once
TGTGCCAGCAGTTTCATGACCGGGGCCACAGATACGCAGTATTTT
CASSFMTGATDTQYF
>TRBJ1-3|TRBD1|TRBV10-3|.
TGTGCCATCAACACAGGGGGTTACTCTGGAAACACCATATATTTT
CAINTGGYSGNTIYF
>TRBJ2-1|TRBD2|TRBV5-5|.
TGTGCCAGCAGCTTGGAACTAGCGGGAGGTTATGAGCAGTTCTTC
CASSLELAGGYEQFF
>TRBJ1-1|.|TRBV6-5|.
TGTGCCAGCAGTCCCGGCCCTAACACTGAAGCTTTCTTT
CASSPGPNTEAFF
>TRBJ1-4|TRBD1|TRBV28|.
TGTGCCAGCAGTCTACTATATTTGTGGGGCAGGGGGTTCACTAATGAAAAACTGTTTTTT
CASSLLYLWGRGFTNEKLFF
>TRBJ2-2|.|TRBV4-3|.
TGCGCCAGCAGCCAGGAGGGGGTGGGGGTTGCCACCGGGGAGCTGTTTTTT
CASSQEGVGVATGELFF
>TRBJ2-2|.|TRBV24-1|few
TGTGCCACCGGGGCGCCGAACACCGGGGAGCTGTTTTTT
CATGAPNTGELFF
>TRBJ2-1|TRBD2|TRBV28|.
TGTGCCAGCCGGGAGACTAGCCTCAATGAGCAGTTCTTC
CASRETSLNEQFF
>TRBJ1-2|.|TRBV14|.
TGTGCCAGCAGCCCGAATTTCAACTATGGCTACACCTTC
CASSPNFNYGYTF
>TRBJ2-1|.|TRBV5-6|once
TGTGCCAGCATCGGCCCTGGGCACTTTTACAATGAGCAGTTCTTC
CASIGPGHFYNEQFF
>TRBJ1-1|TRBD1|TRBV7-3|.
TGTGCCAGCAGCTCTACAGGGGGCCGCACTGAAGCTTTCTTT
CASSSTGGRTEAFF
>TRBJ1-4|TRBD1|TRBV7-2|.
TGTGCCAGCAGCTGGACCGGGACAGGGGAAGAAAAACTGTTTTTT
CASSWTGTGEEKLFF
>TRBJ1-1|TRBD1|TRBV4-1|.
TGCGCCAGCAGCCAGCTATTTAGCAGGGGCCCCCACAGGGGGGCTTTCTTT
CASSQLFSRGPHRGAFF
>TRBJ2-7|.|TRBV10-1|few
TGCGCCAGCGGGTCGTTGGTATTAGCCTACGAGCAGTACTTC
CASGSLVLAYEQYF
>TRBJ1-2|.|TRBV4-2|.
TGTGCCAGCAGCCATCTTGGGGGGAGGACGGTGAACTATGGCTACACCTTC
CASSHLGGRTVNYGYTF
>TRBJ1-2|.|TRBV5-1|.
TGCGCCAGCAGCTTAACGGGGCGACGTGGCTACACCTTC
CASSLTGRRGYTF
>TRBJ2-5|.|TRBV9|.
TGTGCCAGCAGTGACCGGGGGACGGGAAACTGGGAGACCCAGTACTTC
CASSDRGTGNWETQYF
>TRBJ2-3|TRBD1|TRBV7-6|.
TGTGCCAGCAGCTTAGGTAGACCGGGACAGATCACAGATACGCAGTATTTT
CASSLGRPGQITDTQYF
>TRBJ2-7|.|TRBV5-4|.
TGTGCCAGCAGCTCCAATGACAGGGCGGGGGAGCAGTACTTC
CASSSNDRAGEQYF
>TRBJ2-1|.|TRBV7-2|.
TGTGCCAGCAGCTTAACCAAGGTGGATGAGCAGTTCTTC
CASSLTKVDEQFF
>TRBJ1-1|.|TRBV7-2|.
TGTGCCAGCAGCGTAGACTCTGACACTGAAGCTTTCTTT
CASSVDSDTEAFF
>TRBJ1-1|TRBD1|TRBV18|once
TGTGCCAGCTCACCTGTATTAACGGGACAGGGTTTCACTGAAGCTTTCTTT
CASSPVLTGQGFTEAFF
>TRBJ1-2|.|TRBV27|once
TGTGCCAGCAGCTTACGGGGGGGCCCTCAGGGCTACACCTTC
CASSLRGGPQGYTF
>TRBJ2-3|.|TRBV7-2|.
TGTGCCAGCAGCTTAACCAGGGCCACCACAGATACGCAGTATTTT
CASSLTRATTDTQYF
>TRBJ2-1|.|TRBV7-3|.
TGTGCCAGCAGCTTAACGATGTCGAACAATGAGCAGTTCTTC
CASSLTMSNNEQFF
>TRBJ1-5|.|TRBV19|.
TGTGCCAGTAGCCCCGGCAGGGGTAGCAATCAGCCCCAGCATTTT
CASSPGRGSNQPQHF